The next 3 T cell receptor beta chains were all read from a single sample in a study of blood T cell repertoires in COVID-19. Assay: immunoSEQ multiplex PCR; the TCRdb copy retains only in-frame clones and omits some. The data contain some 190,000 clones, 70% to 90% of them singletons. Sequencing was performed on peripheral blood. These TCRs come from a woman aged 40 to 49 who had recovered from COVID-19.

This clone was counted a single time. The chain joins TRBV4-2 to TRBJ1-5, with 7 bases fitting TRBD1. Losses at the gene ends were 4 bases for V and 5 bases for J; bases not matched to a gene: 5. Germline V gives CDR1 LGHNA, CDR2 YNFKEQ. The CDR3 spans 14 residues. This CDR3 reads CASSPRQGDQPQHF. The CDR3 DNA is TGTGCCAGCAGCCCCAGACAGGGCGATCAGCCCCAGCATTTT.

The chain uses TRBV7-2 and TRBJ2-5; TRBD1 is a possible D gene (5 bases). The germline gives CDR1 SGHTA, CDR2 FQGNSA. The CDR3 has 15 amino acids. The ends were cut back, 3 bases at V and 5 bases at J, with 16 bases in the middle. CDR3 sequence: CASSFAQGGSETQYF. The CDR3 coding sequence is TGTGCCAGCAGCTTCGCGCAGGGTGGTTCGGAGACCCAGTACTTC.

The rearrangement links TRBV9 to TRBJ2-3, with D perhaps TRBD2 (6 bases). Trimming took off 3 bases at V and 4 bases at J, with 18 bases between the two ends. Per germline, CDR1 SGDLS and CDR2 YYNGEE. This CDR3 is 16 amino acids long. This CDR3 reads CASSASSVGAADTQYF. The CDR3 DNA reads TGTGCCAGCAGCGCCTCTAGCGTCGGGGCTGCAGATACGCAGTATTTT.